This TCR beta chain was captured by sequencing in a study of blood T cells in healthy people across ages. CDR1 is GTSNPN, CDR2 SVGIG, per germline (reference sequence). The CDR3 runs 14 residues. V lost 5 bases and J 7 bases, leaving 20 bases between the germline ends. Next came a second PCR, run for about 6 to 12 cycles, which used a sample-barcoded 5' primer along with a J-beta primer mix. TCRdb re-analysed the 5' RACE reads in MiXCR, keeping a single row per CDR3 protein. This table has about 650,000 distinct CDR3 sequences, over 40% appearing once. This TCR came from a woman older than 75 in good health. The chain joins TRBV30 to TRBJ1-2; D uncertain. The specimen sequenced was blood. The CDR3 DNA reads TGTGCCTGGGGTACGGGGAGTTCTCGGACTGGCTACACCTTC. Protein: CAWGTGSSRTGYTF.